This T cell receptor beta chain appears in the sequencing data of a study of cytomegalovirus exposure and HLA in healthy donors. Germline V gene lookup returns CDR1 MNHEY and CDR2 SVGAGI. The CDR3 runs to 14 residues. Trimming took 5 bases from V and 5 from J, leaving 15 bases between them. PCR used 60 Vbeta primers and 13 Jbeta primers. TCRdb keeps only in-frame clones here, not all; method: immunoSEQ multiplex PCR. Here the sample spans roughly 80,000 clones, around 78% being singletons. The genes are TRBV6-5 and TRBJ1-1, with a possible D match to TRBD1 (6 bases). Sequenced sample: PBMCs. This clonotype was obtained from a man aged 35 to 55 in good health and CMV-seronegative. In DNA form, the CDR3 reads TGTGCCAGCAGTCCCGGGACACCGAGAACTGAAGCTTTCTTT. Residues: CASSPGTPRTEAFF.